The 18 T cell receptor beta chains listed next were all sequenced from one sample in a study of T cell responses to AZD1222 COVID-19 vaccine. Clones were read by immunoSEQ multiplex PCR, and TCRdb kept only the in-frame ones, dropping some. Among 150,000 to 200,000 clones, approximately 94% were seen once, and the ten largest hold about 3.6%. The specimen was peripheral blood, collected 28 days after the second dose of the MenACWY control vaccine. These receptors all stem from an adult who received the MenACWY meningococcal vaccine as a control.

The V call is TRBV14, the J call TRBJ2-1, with D tentatively TRBD1 (5 bases). The CDR3 is made up of 17 amino acids. CDR1 and CDR2 from the germline V gene are SGHDN and FVKESK. V shed 1 base and J shed 1 base, with 14 bases lying between them. The CDR3 nucleotides are TGTGCCAGCAGCCAAGTCCTGGGGCAAGCTTCCTACAATGAGCAGTTCTTC. Translating it yields CASSQVLGQASYNEQFF.

CDR3 sequence reads: CATRMGGNYGYTF. In DNA, the CDR3 is TGTGCCACCCGAATGGGCGGGAACTATGGCTACACCTTC. This chain joins TRBV27 and TRBJ1-2; D gene ambiguous. The V gene lost 10 bases and the J gene lost 2 bases, with 14 bases spanning the gap. CDR3 length equals 13 residues. Germline values: CDR1 MNHEY, CDR2 SMNVEV (reference sequence).

The chain couples TRBV27 to TRBJ1-4, with D hard to call. Per germline, CDR1 MNHEY and CDR2 SMNVEV (reference sequence). Between the trimmed V and J ends, which lost 0 bases and 0 bases, there was a span of 11 bases. CDR3 length equals 17 residues. CDR3 sequence: CASSLSIFSATNEKLFF. The CDR3 DNA reads as TGTGCCAGCAGTTTATCGATTTTCTCGGCAACTAATGAAAAACTGTTTTTT.

The V call is TRBV27, the J call TRBJ1-2, with D maybe TRBD1 (5 bases). CDR1 and CDR2 from the germline V gene are MNHEY and SMNVEV (reference sequence). The CDR3 extends over 16 amino acids. The ends were cut back, 1 base at V and 4 bases at J, with 16 bases in the middle. The CDR3 loop is CASSLLGRAPFYGYTF. For the CDR3, the DNA is TGTGCCAGCAGTTTATTAGGCAGGGCGCCCTTCTATGGCTACACCTTC.

The CDR3 spells CASRSNNQPQHF. CDR3 DNA: TGTGCCAGCAGAAGTAACAATCAGCCCCAGCATTTT. This chain uses TRBV6-5 with TRBJ1-5; D gene uncertain. V gave up 6 bases and J gave up 3 bases, with 6 bases separating them. The germline V gene encodes CDR1 MNHEY and CDR2 SVGAGI. CDR3 size: 12 residues.

This clone has just one count. This chain uses TRBV3-1 (or the pseudogene TRBV3-2) with TRBJ2-1; 16 positions match TRBD2. The CDR3 contains 15 residues. V lost 5 bases to trimming and J lost 8 bases; unmatched junction nucleotides: 3. Germline assignment: CDR1 LGHDT and CDR2 YNNKEL (reference sequence). The CDR3 region has the DNA TGTGCCAGCAGCGAGGGACTAGCGGGAGGGGATGAGCAGTTCTTC. The encoded protein is CASSEGLAGGDEQFF.

The chain links TRBV7-2 to TRBJ1-3; D unresolved. Germline assignment: CDR1 SGHTA and CDR2 FQGNSA. Trimming shortened V by 5 bases and J by 3 bases, and 17 bases separated the two germline ends. The CDR3 consists of 16 residues. CDR3 sequence: CASSPLLGVFGNTIYF. The DNA of the CDR3 is TGTGCCAGCAGCCCCCTTTTGGGCGTCTTTGGAAACACCATATATTTT.

The chain couples TRBV11-2 to TRBJ2-2; D gene ambiguous. Trimming took 3 bases from V and 4 from J, leaving 3 bases between them. Looked up from germline, CDR1 is SGHAT and CDR2 is FQNNGV. The CDR3 extends over 12 amino acids. CDR3 nucleotide sequence: TGTGCCAGCAGCTTCGGCACCGGGGAGCTGTTTTTT. It translates to CASSFGTGELFF.

The chain uses TRBV30 and TRBJ1-2; maybe TRBD1 (6 bases). Germline V gene data show CDR1 as GTSNPN and CDR2 as SVGIG (reference sequence). V lost 2 bases and J 8 bases, leaving 12 bases between the germline ends. The CDR3 has 12 residues. The CDR3 is CAWSPWTEGYTF. In DNA, the CDR3 is TGTGCCTGGAGTCCCTGGACAGAAGGCTACACCTTC.

V gene TRBV2 combines with J gene TRBJ1-2; 9 nucleotides line up with TRBD1. V was clipped by 6 bases and J by 4 bases; unmatched bases: 9. Germline V gene sequence: CDR1 SNHLY, CDR2 FYNNEI. The CDR3 runs to 15 residues. CDR3 sequence: CASRVQGALGYGYTF. The CDR3 DNA reads TGTGCCAGCAGGGTACAGGGGGCATTGGGCTATGGCTACACCTTC.

For the CDR3, the DNA is TGTGCCAGCAGTTCCTCCGGGACAGTCTACTACGAGCAGTACTTC. Translating gives CASSSSGTVYYEQYF. The gene calls are TRBV28 and TRBJ2-7; TRBD1 aligns across 7 bases. Germline V gene lookup returns CDR1 MDHEN and CDR2 SYDVKM. This CDR3 has 15 amino acids. V gave up 4 bases and J gave up 3 bases; unmatched junction bases: 9.

This sequence joins TRBV20-1 and TRBJ2-7; D ambiguous. Between the trimmed V and J ends, which lost 3 bases and 7 bases, there was a span of 13 bases. Germline lookup yields CDR1 DFQATT and CDR2 SNEGSKA (reference sequence). The CDR3 is 12 amino acids. The CDR3 reads CSASPDLREQYF. CDR3 sequence (DNA): TGCAGTGCTAGTCCAGACTTGAGGGAGCAGTACTTC.

This clone came up a few times. This sample includes further DNA sequences coding for the same CDR3. The chain links TRBV7-2 to TRBJ1-2, with 8 bases identical to TRBD1. The V segment lost 1 base and the J segment 2 bases; nucleotides outside the gene matches: 0. CDR3 length: 14 residues. CDR1 is SGHTA, CDR2 FQGNSA, per germline. The CDR3 DNA follows: TGTGCCAGCAGCTTAGGACAGGGGAACTATGGCTACACCTTC. Translating gives CASSLGQGNYGYTF. Full variable domain (missing parts from reference TRBV7-2 and TRBJ1-2): GAGVSQSPSNKVTEKGKDVELRCDPISGHTALYWYRQSLGQGLEFLIYFQGNSAPDKSGLPSDRFSAERTGGSVSTLTIQRTQQEDSAVYLCASSLGQGNYGYTFGSGTRLTVV.

This clone has only one observation. J is TRBJ2-1 and V is TRBV6-5; perhaps TRBD1 as D (7 bases). Between the trimmed V and J ends, which lost 8 bases and 6 bases, there was a span of 14 bases. The germline V gene encodes CDR1 MNHEY and CDR2 SVGAGI. This CDR3 is 13 amino acids long. The chain's CDR3 is CASGQGGVNEQFF. In nucleotides, the CDR3 is TGTGCCAGCGGGCAGGGGGGTGTCAATGAGCAGTTCTTC.

The V gene is TRBV19, the J gene TRBJ1-5; 7 bases line up with TRBD1. CDR3 length: 12 residues. Germline V gives CDR1 LNHDA, CDR2 SQIVND (reference sequence). V was clipped by 6 bases and J by 6 bases; unmatched bases: 2. The CDR3 region has the DNA TGTGCCAGTAGCGACAGGGTTCAGCCCCAGCATTTT. It codes for CASSDRVQPQHF.

The chain has TRBV5-4 and TRBJ2-7; tentative D call: TRBD2 (6 bases). The CDR3 has 14 amino acids. V was trimmed by 4 bases and J by 4 bases, leaving 15 bases between them. Germline V gene sequence: CDR1 SGHNT, CDR2 YYREEE (reference sequence). The CDR3 nucleotides are TGTGCCAGCAGCCTTTCCGGGACTTATTACGAGCAGTACTTC. Its translation is CASSLSGTYYEQYF. Full variable domain (outside the CDR3, taken from reference TRBV5-4 and TRBJ2-7): ETGVTQSPTHLIKTRGQQVTLRCSSQSGHNTVSWYQQALGQGPQFIFQYYREEENGRGNFPPRFSGLQFPNYSSELNVNALELDDSALYLCASSLSGTYYEQYFGPGTRLTVT.

The sample holds one count of this clone. The chain recombines TRBV7-3 with TRBJ2-7; the match to TRBD2 covers 7 bases. Germline V gene data show CDR1 as SGHTA and CDR2 as FQGTGA. The junction had 12 bases not matched to a gene; V was cut back by 5 bases and J by 5 bases. CDR3 length equals 15 residues. In DNA form, the CDR3 reads TGTGCCAGCAGCCCGTTAGCGGGCCCCTTCGACGAGCAGTACTTC. Its protein product is CASSPLAGPFDEQYF.

The chain couples TRBV5-8 to TRBJ1-1, with D possibly being TRBD1 (5 bases). CDR1 SGHTS and CDR2 YDEGEE come from the germline V gene. Trimming shortened V by 4 bases and J by 2 bases, and 12 bases separated the two germline ends. This CDR3 is 14 amino acids long. The CDR3 DNA reads as TGTGCCAGCAGCACGGGACGGATTAACACTGAAGCTTTCTTT. Amino acids: CASSTGRINTEAFF.